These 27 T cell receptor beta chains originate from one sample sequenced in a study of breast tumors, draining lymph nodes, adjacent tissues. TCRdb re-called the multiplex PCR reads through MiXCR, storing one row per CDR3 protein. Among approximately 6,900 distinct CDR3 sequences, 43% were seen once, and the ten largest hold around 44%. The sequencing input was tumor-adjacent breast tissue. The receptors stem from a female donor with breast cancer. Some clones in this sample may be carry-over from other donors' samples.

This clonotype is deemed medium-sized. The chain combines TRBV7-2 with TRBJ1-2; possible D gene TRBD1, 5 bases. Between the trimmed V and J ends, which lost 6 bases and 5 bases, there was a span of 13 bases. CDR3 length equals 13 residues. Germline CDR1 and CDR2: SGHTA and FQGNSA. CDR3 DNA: TGTGCCAGCAGGATAGAGACAGTTTATGGCTACACCTTC. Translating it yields CASRIETVYGYTF.

CDR3 nucleotide sequence: TGTGCCAGTAGTTTTCGGGCGGAGGGTGAAAAACTGTTTTTT. The encoded protein is CASSFRAEGEKLFF. The chain has TRBV19 and TRBJ1-4; D uncertain. Per germline, CDR1 LNHDA and CDR2 SQIVND (reference sequence). The CDR3 totals 14 residues. V was cut by 5 bases and J by 7 bases, with 14 bases left in between.

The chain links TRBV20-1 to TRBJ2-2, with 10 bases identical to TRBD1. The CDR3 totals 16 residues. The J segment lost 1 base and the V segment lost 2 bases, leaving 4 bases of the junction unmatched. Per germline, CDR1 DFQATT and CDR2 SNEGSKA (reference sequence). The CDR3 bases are TGCAGTGCTAGATCGGGACAGGGGAGGAACACCGGGGAGCTGTTTTTT. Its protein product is CSARSGQGRNTGELFF.

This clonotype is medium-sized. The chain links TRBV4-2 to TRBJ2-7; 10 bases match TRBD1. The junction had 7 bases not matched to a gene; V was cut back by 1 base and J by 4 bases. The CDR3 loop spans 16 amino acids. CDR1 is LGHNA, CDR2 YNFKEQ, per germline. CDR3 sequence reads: CASSQVGTGDQYEQYF. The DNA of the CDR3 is TGTGCCAGCAGCCAAGTGGGGACAGGGGATCAATACGAGCAGTACTTC.

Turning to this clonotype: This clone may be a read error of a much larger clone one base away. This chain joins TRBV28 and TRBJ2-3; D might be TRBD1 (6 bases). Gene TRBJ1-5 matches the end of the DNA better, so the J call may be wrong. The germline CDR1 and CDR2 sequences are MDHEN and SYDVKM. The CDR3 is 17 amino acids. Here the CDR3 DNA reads TGTGCCAGCAGATCCGGCAGGGGTAGGGGAGAGGCAGATACGCAGCATTTT. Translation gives CASRSGRGRGEADTQHF.

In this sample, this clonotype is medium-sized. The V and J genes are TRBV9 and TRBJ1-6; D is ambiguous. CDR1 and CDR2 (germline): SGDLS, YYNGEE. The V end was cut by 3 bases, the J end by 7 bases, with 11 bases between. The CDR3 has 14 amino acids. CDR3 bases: TGTGCCAGCAGCGGAAGTTCTTGGAATTCACCCCTCCACTTT. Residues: CASSGSSWNSPLHF.

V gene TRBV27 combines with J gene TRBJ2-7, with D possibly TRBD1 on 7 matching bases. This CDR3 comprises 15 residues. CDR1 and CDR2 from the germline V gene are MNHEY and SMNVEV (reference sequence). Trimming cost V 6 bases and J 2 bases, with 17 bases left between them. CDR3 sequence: CASRESGGSAYEQYF. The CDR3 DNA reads TGTGCCAGCAGGGAATCAGGGGGGAGCGCCTACGAGCAGTACTTC.

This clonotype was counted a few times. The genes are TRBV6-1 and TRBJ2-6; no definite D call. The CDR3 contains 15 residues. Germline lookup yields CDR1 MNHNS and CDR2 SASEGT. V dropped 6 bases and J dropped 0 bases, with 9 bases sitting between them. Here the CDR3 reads CASSLDSSGANVLTF. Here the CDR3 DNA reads TGTGCCAGCAGCTTGGATTCCTCTGGGGCCAACGTCCTGACTTTC.

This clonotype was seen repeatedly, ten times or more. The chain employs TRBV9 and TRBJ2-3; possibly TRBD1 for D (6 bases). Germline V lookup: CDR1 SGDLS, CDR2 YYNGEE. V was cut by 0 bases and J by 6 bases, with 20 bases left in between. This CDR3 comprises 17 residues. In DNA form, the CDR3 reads TGTGCCAGCAGCGTAGCCCCCTCTAGGGGGAAAGGGGATACGCAGTATTTT. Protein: CASSVAPSRGKGDTQYF.

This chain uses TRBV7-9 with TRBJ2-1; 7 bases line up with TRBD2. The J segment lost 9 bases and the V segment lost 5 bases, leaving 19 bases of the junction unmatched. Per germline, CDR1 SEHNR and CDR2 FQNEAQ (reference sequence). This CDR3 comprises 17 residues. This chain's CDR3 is CASSQTVGRGEGFEQFF. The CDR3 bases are TGTGCCAGCAGCCAAACGGTCGGTCGGGGGGAAGGGTTTGAGCAGTTCTTC.

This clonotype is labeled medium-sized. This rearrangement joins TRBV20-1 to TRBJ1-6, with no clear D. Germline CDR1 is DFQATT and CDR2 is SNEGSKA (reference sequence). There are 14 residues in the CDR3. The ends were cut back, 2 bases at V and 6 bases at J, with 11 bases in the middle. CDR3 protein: CSARTGTVNSPLHF. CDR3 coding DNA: TGCAGTGCTAGAACCGGAACGGTTAATTCACCCCTCCACTTT.

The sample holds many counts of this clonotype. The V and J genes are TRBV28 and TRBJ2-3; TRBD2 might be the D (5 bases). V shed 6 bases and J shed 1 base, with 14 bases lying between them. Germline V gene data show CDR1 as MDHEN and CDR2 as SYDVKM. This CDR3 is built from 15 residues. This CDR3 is CASRPAEQGTDTQYF. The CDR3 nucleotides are TGTGCCAGCAGACCAGCGGAGCAGGGCACAGATACGCAGTATTTT. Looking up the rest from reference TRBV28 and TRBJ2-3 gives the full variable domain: DVKVTQSSRYLVKRTGEKVFLECVQDMDHENMFWYRQDPGLGLRLIYFSYDVKMKEKGDIPEGYSVSREKKERFSLILESASTNQTSMYLCASRPAEQGTDTQYFGPGTRLTVL.

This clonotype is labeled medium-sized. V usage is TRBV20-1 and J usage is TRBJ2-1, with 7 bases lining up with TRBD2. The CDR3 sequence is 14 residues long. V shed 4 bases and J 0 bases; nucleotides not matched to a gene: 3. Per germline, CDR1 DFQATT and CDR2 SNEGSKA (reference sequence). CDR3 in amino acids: CSANRDYSYNEQFF. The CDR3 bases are TGCAGTGCTAACCGGGACTACTCCTACAATGAGCAGTTCTTC.

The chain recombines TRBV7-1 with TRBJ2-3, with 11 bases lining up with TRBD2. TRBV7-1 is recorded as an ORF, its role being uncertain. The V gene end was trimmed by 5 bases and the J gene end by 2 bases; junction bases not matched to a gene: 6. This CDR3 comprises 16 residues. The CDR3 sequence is CASSLGTSGFTDTQYF. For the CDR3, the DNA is TGTGCCAGCAGCCTCGGGACTAGCGGATTCACAGATACGCAGTATTTT.

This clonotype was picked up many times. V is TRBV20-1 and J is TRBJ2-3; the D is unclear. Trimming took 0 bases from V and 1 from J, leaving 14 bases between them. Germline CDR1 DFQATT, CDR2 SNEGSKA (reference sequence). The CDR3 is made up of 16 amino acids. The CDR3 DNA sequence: TGCAGTGCTAGAGACGGGCGGTTCGTCGGCACAGATACGCAGTATTTT. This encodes CSARDGRFVGTDTQYF.

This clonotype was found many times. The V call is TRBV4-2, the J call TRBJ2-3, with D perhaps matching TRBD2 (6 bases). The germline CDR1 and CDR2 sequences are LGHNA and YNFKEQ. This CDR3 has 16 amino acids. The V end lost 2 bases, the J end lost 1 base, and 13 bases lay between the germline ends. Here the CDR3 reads CASSQKRASGTDTQYF. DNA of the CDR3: TGTGCCAGCAGCCAAAAGCGGGCTAGCGGCACAGATACGCAGTATTTT.

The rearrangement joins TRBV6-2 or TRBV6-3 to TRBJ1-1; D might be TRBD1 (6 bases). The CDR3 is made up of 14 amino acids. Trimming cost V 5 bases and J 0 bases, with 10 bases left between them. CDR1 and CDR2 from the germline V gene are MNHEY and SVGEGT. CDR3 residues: CASSRQEMNTEAFF. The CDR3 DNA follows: TGTGCCAGCAGTCGACAGGAAATGAACACTGAAGCTTTCTTT.

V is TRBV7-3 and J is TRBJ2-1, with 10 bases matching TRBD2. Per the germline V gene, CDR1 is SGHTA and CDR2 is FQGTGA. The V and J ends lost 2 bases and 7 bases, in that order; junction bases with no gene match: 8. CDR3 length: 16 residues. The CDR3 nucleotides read TGTGCCAGCAGCTTAGATCGCGCTAGCGGGAGAAATGAGCAGTTCTTC. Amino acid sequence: CASSLDRASGRNEQFF.

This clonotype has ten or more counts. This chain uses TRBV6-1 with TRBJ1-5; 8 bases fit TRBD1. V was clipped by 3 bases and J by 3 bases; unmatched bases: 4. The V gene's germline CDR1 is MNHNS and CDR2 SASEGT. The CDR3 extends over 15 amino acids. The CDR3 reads CASSEWTGSNQPQHF. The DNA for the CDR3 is TGTGCCAGCAGTGAGTGGACAGGGTCCAATCAGCCCCAGCATTTT.

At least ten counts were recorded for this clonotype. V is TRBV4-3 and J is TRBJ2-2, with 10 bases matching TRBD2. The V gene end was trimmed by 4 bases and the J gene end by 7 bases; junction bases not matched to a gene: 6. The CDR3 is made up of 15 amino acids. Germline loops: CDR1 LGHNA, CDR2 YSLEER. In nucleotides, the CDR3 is TGCGCCAGCAGCCGAGGGACTAGCGTTGGCGGGGAGCTGTTTTTT. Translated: CASSRGTSVGGELFF.

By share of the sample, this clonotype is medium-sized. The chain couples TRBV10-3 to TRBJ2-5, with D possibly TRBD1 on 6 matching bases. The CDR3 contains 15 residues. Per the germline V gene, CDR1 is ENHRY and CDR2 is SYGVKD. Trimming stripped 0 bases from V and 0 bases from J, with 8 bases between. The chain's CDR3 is CAISESRQDQETQYF. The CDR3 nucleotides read TGTGCCATCAGTGAGTCTAGACAGGACCAAGAGACCCAGTACTTC.

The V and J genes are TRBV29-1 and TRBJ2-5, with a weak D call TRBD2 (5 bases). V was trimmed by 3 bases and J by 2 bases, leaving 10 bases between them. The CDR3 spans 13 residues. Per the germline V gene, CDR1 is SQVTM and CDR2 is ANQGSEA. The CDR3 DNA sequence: TGCAGCGTTGAGCCTAGCCGACAAGAGACCCAGTACTTC. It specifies CSVEPSRQETQYF.

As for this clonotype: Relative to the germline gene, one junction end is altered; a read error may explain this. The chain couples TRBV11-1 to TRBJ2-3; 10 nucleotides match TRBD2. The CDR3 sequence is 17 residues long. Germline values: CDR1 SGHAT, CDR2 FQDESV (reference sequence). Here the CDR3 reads CASSQLTSGASTDTQYF. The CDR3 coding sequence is TGCGCCAGCAGCCAACTTACTAGCGGGGCTAGCACAGATACGCAGTATTTT.

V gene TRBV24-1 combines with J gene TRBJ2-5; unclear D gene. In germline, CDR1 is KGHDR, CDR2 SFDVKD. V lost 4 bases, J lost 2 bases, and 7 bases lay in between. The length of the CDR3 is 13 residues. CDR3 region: CATSEAVQETQYF. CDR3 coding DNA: TGTGCCACCAGTGAGGCAGTACAAGAGACCCAGTACTTC.

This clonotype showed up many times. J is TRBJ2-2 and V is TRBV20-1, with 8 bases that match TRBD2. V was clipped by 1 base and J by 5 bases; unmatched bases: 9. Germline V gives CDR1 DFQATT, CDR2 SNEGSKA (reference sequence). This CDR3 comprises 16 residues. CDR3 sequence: CSARVAGRVGTGELFF. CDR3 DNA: TGCAGTGCTAGAGTGGCCGGGAGGGTTGGGACCGGGGAGCTGTTTTTT.

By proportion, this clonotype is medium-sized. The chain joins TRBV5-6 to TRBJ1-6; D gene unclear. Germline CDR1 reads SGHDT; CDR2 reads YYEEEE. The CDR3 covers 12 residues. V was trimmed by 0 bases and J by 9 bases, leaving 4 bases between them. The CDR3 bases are TGTGCCAGCAGCTTGGGGGGTTCACCCCTCCACTTT. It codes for CASSLGGSPLHF.

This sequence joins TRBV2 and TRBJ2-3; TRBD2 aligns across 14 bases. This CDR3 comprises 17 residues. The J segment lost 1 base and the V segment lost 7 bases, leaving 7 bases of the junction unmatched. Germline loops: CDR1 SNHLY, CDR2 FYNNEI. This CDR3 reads CASIAGLAGVRTDTQYF. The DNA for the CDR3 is TGTGCCAGCATCGCGGGACTAGCGGGAGTACGCACAGATACGCAGTATTTT. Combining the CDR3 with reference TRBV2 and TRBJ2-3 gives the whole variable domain EPEVTQTPSHQVTQMGQEVILRCVPISNHLYFYWYRQILGQKVEFLVSFYNNEISEKSEIFDDQFSVERPDGSNFTLKIRSTKLEDSAMYFCASIAGLAGVRTDTQYFGPGTRLTVL.